These 21 T cell receptor beta chains were sequenced from one sample in a study of T cells after yellow fever vaccination. TCRdb processed the 5' RACE reads anew with MiXCR; each CDR3 protein has one entry. The profile shows some 500,000 distinct CDR3 sequences, roughly 12% of them singletons. This sample comprised PBMCs, obtained on the day of the yellow fever booster vaccination. The receptor set was obtained from a man aged 25 to 40 who received the YFV17D yellow fever vaccine.

This chain connects TRBV9 to TRBJ2-2; 7 nucleotides align to TRBD2. Germline CDR1 SGDLS, CDR2 YYNGEE. CDR3 length: 17 residues. V lost 0 bases and J lost 1; bases outside the gene matches: 6. The CDR3: CASSVDMGGMNTGELFF. The CDR3 DNA follows: TGTGCCAGCAGCGTAGATATGGGAGGGATGAACACCGGGGAGCTGTTTTTT.

The chain uses TRBV30 and TRBJ2-4; TRBD2 is a possible D gene (6 bases). The V end was cut by 0 bases, the J end by 9 bases, with 12 bases between. The CDR3 has 13 residues. Germline CDR1 GTSNPN, CDR2 SVGIG (reference sequence). DNA for the CDR3: TGTGCCTGGAGTGTACTAGCTCGGGGCATTCAGTACTTC. It is translated as CAWSVLARGIQYF.

The chain couples TRBV7-2 to TRBJ2-3; 8 bases align to TRBD1. CDR3 length: 14 amino acids. CDR1 is SGHTA, CDR2 FQGNSA, per germline. The junction had 3 bases not matched to a gene; V was cut back by 5 bases and J by 2 bases. In nucleotides, the CDR3 is TGTGCCAGCAGCCAGGGGGCCACCACAGATACGCAGTATTTT. Translating gives CASSQGATTDTQYF.

This clonotype occurred a few times. V is TRBV5-1 and J is TRBJ2-1; D gene unclear. CDR1 is SGHRS and CDR2 is YFSETQ in the germline V gene. CDR3 length: 13 residues. Trimming stripped 6 bases from V and 10 bases from J, with 17 bases between. The CDR3 sequence is CASMGPLSGEQFF. The CDR3 bases are TGCGCCAGCATGGGTCCCTTAAGTGGCGAGCAGTTCTTC.

This clonotype came up many times. The chain joins TRBV4-3 to TRBJ2-3; the match to TRBD2 covers 7 bases. CDR1 and CDR2 from the germline V gene are LGHNA and YSLEER. CDR3 size: 16 residues. Losses at the gene ends were 0 bases for V and 4 bases for J; bases not matched to a gene: 7. In nucleotides, the CDR3 is TGCGCCAGCAGCCAAGATCGGCAGGGAGGGGCAGATACGCAGTATTTT. Protein product: CASSQDRQGGADTQYF.

This chain joins TRBV28 and TRBJ2-2; the D call may be TRBD1 or TRBD2 (5 bases each). CDR1 is MDHEN, CDR2 SYDVKM, per germline. Between the trimmed V and J ends, which lost 3 bases and 6 bases, there was a span of 14 bases. This CDR3 comprises 15 residues. In DNA, the CDR3 is TGTGCCAGCAGTTTTGGGGGACCGTCTCCCGGGGAGCTGTTTTTT. Translated: CASSFGGPSPGELFF.

V is TRBV7-9 and J is TRBJ2-7, with D perhaps TRBD1 (5 bases). Trimming removed 4 bases at V and 2 bases at J, with 9 bases between. This CDR3 has 13 residues. Germline V CDR1 and CDR2: SEHNR, FQNEAQ (reference sequence). CDR3 protein: CASSYRQPYEQYF. The CDR3 bases are TGTGCCAGCAGCTATAGACAGCCCTACGAGCAGTACTTC.

This clonotype was observed a few times. V usage is TRBV5-5 and J usage is TRBJ2-1; D may be TRBD2 (6 bases). Deletions cut 1 base from V and 2 bases from J, with 19 bases between. This CDR3 comprises 18 residues. Germline V gives CDR1 SGHKS, CDR2 YYEKEE (reference sequence). CDR3 sequence: CASSLPAGQGQAYNEQFF. Written as DNA, the CDR3 is TGTGCCAGCAGCTTGCCCGCGGGGCAGGGCCAGGCCTACAATGAGCAGTTCTTC.

The chain recombines TRBV5-1 with TRBJ1-1, with TRBD1 matching 9 bases. The CDR3 runs to 16 residues. Looked up from germline, CDR1 is SGHRS and CDR2 is YFSETQ. With 4 bases clipped from V and 2 bases from J, the junction kept 9 bases outside the gene matches. The CDR3 protein is CASSAGTGLRNTEAFF. The CDR3 bases are TGCGCCAGCAGCGCCGGGACAGGGCTTCGAAACACTGAAGCTTTCTTT.

V and J are TRBV5-1 and TRBJ2-5, with a possible D match to TRBD1 (6 bases). CDR3 length equals 16 residues. The germline V and J ends were trimmed by 4 bases and 4 bases, with 20 bases remaining between them. Germline CDR1 reads SGHRS; CDR2 reads YFSETQ. Here the CDR3 reads CASSGTGSHGGETQYF. The CDR3 region has the DNA TGCGCCAGCAGCGGAACAGGGTCCCATGGGGGAGAGACCCAGTACTTC.

The V and J genes are TRBV2 and TRBJ2-7; TRBD2 matches 11 bases. The CDR3 length is 15 residues. V was clipped by 6 bases and J by 3 bases; unmatched bases: 7. Germline loops: CDR1 SNHLY, CDR2 FYNNEI. The DNA of the CDR3 is TGTGCCAGCAGCGCGGGACTAGCGGAACTCTACGAGCAGTACTTC. Amino acids: CASSAGLAELYEQYF. The whole variable domain, filled in from reference TRBV2 and TRBJ2-7, reads EPEVTQTPSHQVTQMGQEVILRCVPISNHLYFYWYRQILGQKVEFLVSFYNNEISEKSEIFDDQFSVERPDGSNFTLKIRSTKLEDSAMYFCASSAGLAELYEQYFGPGTRLTVT.

This clonotype was seen a few times. The chain carries TRBV29-1 and TRBJ2-3; TRBD2 matches 7 bases. Germline assignment: CDR1 SQVTM and CDR2 ANQGSEA. Unmatched junction bases numbered 5, after V lost 3 bases and J lost 5 bases. This CDR3 spans 13 amino acids. The CDR3 protein is CSVDPGRIDTQYF. CDR3 nucleotide sequence: TGCAGCGTTGATCCCGGGAGGATAGATACGCAGTATTTT.

The V and J genes are TRBV11-1 and TRBJ2-3; 7 bases fit TRBD1. The CDR3 is 16 amino acids. Losses at the gene ends were 5 bases for V and 1 base for J; bases not matched to a gene: 9. Germline CDR1 SGHAT, CDR2 FQDESV (reference sequence). The CDR3 here is CASSPGQVGGTDTQYF. In DNA form, the CDR3 reads TGTGCCAGCAGCCCTGGACAGGTCGGAGGCACAGATACGCAGTATTTT.

The chain uses TRBV6-2 or TRBV6-3 and TRBJ2-7; D unclear. V was shortened by 0 bases and J by 2 bases, with 14 bases between the two germline ends. In germline, CDR1 is MNHEY, CDR2 SVGEGT. CDR3 length: 16 amino acids. The CDR3 sequence is CASSYSVAGNTYEQYF. The CDR3 DNA sequence: TGTGCCAGCAGTTACTCTGTGGCAGGCAACACCTACGAGCAGTACTTC.

This clonotype came up a few times. The chain is built from TRBV5-1 and TRBJ2-7; D is unresolved. CDR3 length: 13 amino acids. Germline-derived CDR1 and CDR2 are SGHRS and YFSETQ. V was cut by 0 bases and J by 3 bases, with 7 bases left in between. CDR3 sequence reads: CASSLAPNYEQYF. DNA of the CDR3: TGCGCCAGCAGCTTGGCCCCCAACTACGAGCAGTACTTC.

The V and J genes are TRBV20-1 and TRBJ2-1, with D possibly being TRBD1 or TRBD2 (6 bases each). The CDR3 loop spans 14 amino acids. V lost 0 bases to trimming and J lost 6 bases, with 12 bases between them. Germline CDR1 is DFQATT and CDR2 is SNEGSKA (reference sequence). CDR3 protein: CSARDEWGANEQFF. CDR3 nucleotide sequence: TGCAGTGCTAGAGATGAATGGGGGGCCAATGAGCAGTTCTTC.

This clonotype was seen only a few times. This chain joins TRBV5-1 and TRBJ1-1, with 7 bases that match TRBD1. The CDR3 is 16 amino acids. V dropped 0 bases and J dropped 6; count of bases not matched to a gene: 11. Germline V gives CDR1 SGHRS, CDR2 YFSETQ. CDR3 coding DNA: TGCGCCAGCAGCTTGGTCCAGGGGGGACCTCGGGCTGAAGCTTTCTTT. It encodes CASSLVQGGPRAEAFF. The full variable domain, its missing parts supplied by reference TRBV5-1 and TRBJ1-1, is KAGVTQTPRYLIKTRGQQVTLSCSPISGHRSVSWYQQTPGQGLQFLFEYFSETQRNKGNFPGRFSGRQFSNSRSEMNVSTLELGDSALYLCASSLVQGGPRAEAFFGQGTRLTVV.

This sequence joins TRBV7-9 and TRBJ1-1; D possibly corresponds to TRBD1 (5 bases). Germline-derived CDR1 and CDR2 are SEHNR and FQNEAQ (reference sequence). The length of the CDR3 is 14 residues. Trimming took off 4 bases at V and 3 bases at J, with 12 bases between the two ends. CDR3 region: CASSSGRGDTEAFF. The CDR3 DNA reads as TGTGCCAGCAGCTCAGGGAGGGGTGACACTGAAGCTTTCTTT.

This chain links TRBV5-6 with TRBJ2-1, with D possibly TRBD2 on 6 matching bases. This CDR3 is built from 16 residues. V gave up 0 bases and J gave up 6 bases, with 16 bases separating them. Germline CDR1 reads SGHDT; CDR2 reads YYEEEE. CDR3 coding DNA: TGTGCCAGCAGCTTGGGAGGGCTAGCGCACCCCAATGAGCAGTTCTTC. Residues: CASSLGGLAHPNEQFF.

In this sample, this clonotype turned up a few times. The chain uses TRBV5-1 and TRBJ2-1; 8 positions agree with TRBD2. Germline V CDR1 and CDR2: SGHRS, YFSETQ. The CDR3 spans 13 residues. With V trimmed by 3 bases and J by 7 bases, 3 bases remained unmatched. The CDR3 DNA follows: TGCGCCAGCAGCTCACTAGCGGATAATGAGCAGTTCTTC. Protein: CASSSLADNEQFF.

This clonotype has ten or more counts. This chain joins TRBV5-1 and TRBJ1-1; 7 bases map to TRBD1. Looked up from germline, CDR1 is SGHRS and CDR2 is YFSETQ. V was pared by 0 bases and J by 6 bases, with 2 bases of the junction left unmatched. CDR3 length equals 13 residues. This CDR3 reads CASSLAGTAEAFF. The CDR3 DNA reads as TGCGCCAGCAGCTTGGCGGGGACAGCTGAAGCTTTCTTT.